A selection of T cell receptor beta chains follows, all from one sample in a study of cytomegalovirus exposure and HLA in healthy donors. Measured with immunoSEQ multiplex PCR; TCRdb has only the in-frame clones, and not every one. The repertoire holds roughly 62,000 clones, approximately 77% seen once, with about 3.6% in the top ten. The sample was PBMCs. These receptors were collected from a woman aged 40 to 50 in good health and CMV-seropositive. Each CDR3 is given with its conserved first and last residue. D genes are given only for firm matches. Size is stated for part of the rows, as once, few or many counts, or as a class when the clone is expanded.

size,V,D,J,DNA,CDR3
NA,TRBV4-1,TRBD2,TRBJ2-7,TGCGCCAGCAGCCCTCAGCGGGGGACCTACGAGCAGTACTTC,CASSPQRGTYEQYF
NA,TRBV11-3,NA,TRBJ2-5,TGTGCCAGCAGCTTAGAACAGGGCTGCGAGACCCAGTACTTC,CASSLEQGCETQYF
NA,TRBV10-2,NA,TRBJ2-3,TGCGCCAGCAGCGGGGGAAGACAGGGTACAGATACGCAGTATTTT,CASSGGRQGTDTQYF
few,TRBV7-6,TRBD1,TRBJ1-2,TGTGCCAGCAGCTTAGGGACAGGTTATGGCTACACCTTC,CASSLGTGYGYTF
NA,TRBV10-3,NA,TRBJ1-2,TGTGCCATCAGTGGGGGCCAGAACTATGGCTACACCTTC,CAISGGQNYGYTF
NA,TRBV6-1,TRBD1,TRBJ2-7,TGTGCCAGCAGTGAAGGGACAGGGTGGCCCTGGGAGCAGTACTTC,CASSEGTGWPWEQYF
NA,TRBV30,NA,TRBJ1-2,TGTGCCTGGAGTATTGGCCAGGCTAACTATGGCTACACCTTC,CAWSIGQANYGYTF
NA,TRBV11-2,TRBD1,TRBJ2-2,TGTGCCAGCAGCTCGACAGGGTCGAACACCGGGGAGCTGTTTTTT,CASSSTGSNTGELFF
NA,TRBV7-2,NA,TRBJ1-3,TGTGCCAGCAGCCCCCTCGGAGCGCCCCCTGGAAACACCATATATTTT,CASSPLGAPPGNTIYF
NA,TRBV11-2,NA,TRBJ2-7,TGTGCCAGCAGGTGGACTACCTCTGGGGAGCAGTACTTC,CASRWTTSGEQYF
once,TRBV5-5,NA,TRBJ2-7,TGTGCCAGCAGCATAGACGGTGGAGGGTCCTACGAGCAGTACTTC,CASSIDGGGSYEQYF
NA,TRBV28,TRBD1,TRBJ1-1,TGTGCCAGCAGTTTTCAAGGGACAGGGACGAACACTGAAGCTTTCTTT,CASSFQGTGTNTEAFF
NA,TRBV27,NA,TRBJ1-1,TGTGCCAGCAGTTTCTCATCCCTTACCACCGGGGCTTTCTTT,CASSFSSLTTGAFF
NA,TRBV25-1,NA,TRBJ2-5,TGTGCCAGCAGTGAACTGGCAGAGACCCAGTACTTC,CASSELAETQYF
NA,TRBV4-3,TRBD1,TRBJ2-4,TGCGCCAGCAGCCAAACGAGGACAGGAGAAAACATTCAGTACTTC,CASSQTRTGENIQYF
once,TRBV7-2,NA,TRBJ1-2,TGTGCCAGCAGCTTACAGTGGGGAGATGGCTACACCTTC,CASSLQWGDGYTF
NA,TRBV19,NA,TRBJ2-7,TGTGCCAGTATCGACAGGACCAGGGACGAGCAGTACTTC,CASIDRTRDEQYF
NA,TRBV7-2,NA,TRBJ2-1,TGTGCCAGCAGCTTACGGGGGGCCTCCTACAATGAGCAGTTCTTC,CASSLRGASYNEQFF
once,TRBV6-5,TRBD1,TRBJ2-1,TGTGCCAGCAGTTTCCGGGACAGGGGTCCACATGAGCAGTTCTTC,CASSFRDRGPHEQFF
NA,TRBV7-6,NA,TRBJ1-1,TGTGCCAGCAGCTTAGCTCAGGGGCAAGACACTGAAGCTTTCTTT,CASSLAQGQDTEAFF
NA,TRBV2,TRBD1,TRBJ2-2,TGTGCCAGCAGAGGGACAGGCGGAACCACCGGGGAGCTGTTTTTT,CASRGTGGTTGELFF
NA,TRBV19,TRBD2,TRBJ2-1,TGTGCCAGTAGTATCGCAGCGGGGTCCTACAATGAGCAGTTCTTC,CASSIAAGSYNEQFF
NA,TRBV29-1,NA,TRBJ1-1,TGCAGCGTGACCAGGGGAGACGAAGCTTTCTTT,CSVTRGDEAFF
NA,TRBV14,TRBD2,TRBJ2-2,TGTGCCAGCAGCCTCTTAGCGGGCTCCGGGGAGCTGTTTTTT,CASSLLAGSGELFF
NA,TRBV18,TRBD1,TRBJ2-7,TGTGCCAGCTCACGGGGGACAGGGAGGGAGCAGTACTTC,CASSRGTGREQYF
NA,TRBV4-1,TRBD1,TRBJ2-4,TGCGCCAGCAGCCATTCCCCGAGGACAGGGGTCGCCAAAAACATTCAGTACTTC,CASSHSPRTGVAKNIQYF
few,TRBV28,NA,TRBJ2-6,TGTGCCAGCAGTTTCCAGTCTTATGGGGCCAACGTCCTGACTTTC,CASSFQSYGANVLTF
NA,TRBV7-8,NA,TRBJ1-1,TGTGCCAGCAGCCTTAGGGGGACTGAAGCTTTCTTT,CASSLRGTEAFF
NA,TRBV28,NA,TRBJ1-1,TGTGCCAGCAATTTGGAGGGGACTGAAGCTTTCTTT,CASNLEGTEAFF
NA,TRBV5-1,NA,TRBJ1-1,TGCGCCAGCAGCTTGGCTGTTACAGGTGGGGACACTGAAGCTTTCTTT,CASSLAVTGGDTEAFF
NA,TRBV27,NA,TRBJ1-2,TGTGCCAGCAGTTTCACAGGGAACCGGGTTGGCTACACCTTC,CASSFTGNRVGYTF
once,TRBV5-8,NA,TRBJ2-1,TGTGCCAGCAGCTTGCGGCAGGCCGGAGGGAATGAGCAGTTCTTC,CASSLRQAGGNEQFF
NA,TRBV7-9,NA,TRBJ1-3,TGTGCCAGCAGCTTACTTGGCAGGGAAGGTTCCAGGGACACCATATATTTT,CASSLLGREGSRDTIYF
NA,TRBV20-1,NA,TRBJ2-5,TGCAGTGCTATAAGGGGTCGAACCCAGTACTTC,CSAIRGRTQYF
few,TRBV7-9,NA,TRBJ1-2,TGTGCCAGCAGCTTACGGGGGACGGCGCGTGGCTACACCTTC,CASSLRGTARGYTF
NA,TRBV6-5,TRBD1,TRBJ1-1,TGTGCCAGCAGTTGGCGGACAGGGAACACTGAAGCTTTCTTT,CASSWRTGNTEAFF
NA,TRBV15,NA,TRBJ1-5,TGTGCCCCCCCAGGCTGCCAGCATTTT,CAPPGCQHF
NA,TRBV9,NA,TRBJ1-1,TGTGCCAGCGGGGGGGGGCGCGCTACTGAAGCTTTCTTT,CASGGGRATEAFF
NA,TRBV5-1,NA,TRBJ1-3,TGCGCCAGCAGCTTGGGACAAGGAAACACCATATATTTT,CASSLGQGNTIYF
NA,TRBV5-4,NA,TRBJ1-1,TGTGCCAGCAGCCCGGAAGGGGGGGGCACTGAAGCTTTCTTT,CASSPEGGGTEAFF
NA,TRBV19,NA,TRBJ1-3,TGTGCCAGTAGTATGGGCCCCCGGCAGGTCTCTGGAAACACCATATATTTT,CASSMGPRQVSGNTIYF
NA,TRBV4-1,TRBD1,TRBJ1-1,TGCGCCAGCAGCCAGGGACAGGGAAAGAACACTGAAGCTTTCTTT,CASSQGQGKNTEAFF